The T cell receptor beta chain described here comes from a study of blood T cell repertoires in COVID-19. Study overall: Samples of COVID-19 (acute and convalescent) were obtained from the United States, Italy and Spain. T cells, B-cell-depleted T cells, or PBMCs provided the cDNA or gDNA that served as material.

The authors' processing: For nucleated cells, counts were estimated from reference gene primer amplification. The protocol was immunoSEQ multiplex PCR, while the TCRdb copy is restricted to in-frame clones and leaves out a portion. V and J calls and clone size are given by that table; D and trimming were obtained from the DNA. The sample has roughly 80,000 clones, 88% seen once; the top ten hold approximately 9.1%. The CDR3 length is 18 residues. This chain joins TRBV21-1 and TRBJ2-1; the tabulated D call, TRBD1, remains unverified against the DNA. TRBV21-1 is reported as a pseudogene. The sequenced material came from peripheral blood. This sequence originates from a human donor in a cohort sampled during active COVID-19. CDR3 sequence: CASSKDQQGMISYNEQFF. CDR3 bases: TGTGCCAGCAGCAAAGACCAACAGGGGATGATCTCCTACAATGAGCAGTTCTTC.